A single sample is the source of the 9 T cell receptor beta chains below, sequenced in a study of vaccination and CD4 T cells after COVID-19. Their cognate antigens are unknown. Sequenced with the Oncomine TCR Beta short-read assay was DNA taken from cultured CD4+ T cells. MiXCR, applied by TCRdb to the PCR reads, yields one record per CDR3 protein. The data contain some 15,000 distinct CDR3 sequences, 60% to 70% of them seen just once; the ten biggest clones take up around 12%. This sample's treatment: roughly 11-day PBMC culture with coronavirus spike peptide pools or control peptides (ViraFEST assay). The sample comprised CD4+ T cells from blood, cultured in vitro. The receptors were sampled from a human donor who had recovered from COVID-19.

This chain uses TRBV10-2 with TRBJ2-5, with 8 bases lining up with TRBD2. This CDR3 is built from 13 residues. CDR1 is WSHSY, CDR2 SAAADI, per germline. Trimming removed 7 bases from V and 4 bases from J; junction bases left unmatched: 5. In DNA, the CDR3 is TGCGCCAGCATTTCGGGGGGGCTAGAGACCCAGTACTTC. Translating it yields CASISGGLETQYF.

A note on this clonotype: At one of its ends the junction is not consistent with the germline gene, which may arise from a read error. The rearrangement joins TRBV19 to TRBJ1-1, with unresolved D. Germline V CDR1 and CDR2: LNHDA, SQIVND (reference sequence). This CDR3 has 16 amino acids. DNA of the CDR3: TGTGCCAGTACTATAGTATCTTGGTCCATGAACACTGAAGCTTTCTTT. As protein: CASTIVSWSMNTEAFF.

The gene calls are TRBV24-1 and TRBJ2-5; TRBD1 matches 7 bases. The CDR3 extends over 15 amino acids. V gave up 4 bases and J gave up 5 bases; unmatched junction bases: 9. Germline CDR1 KGHDR, CDR2 SFDVKD. CDR3 coding DNA: TGTGCCACCAGTGACCGGACAGGTTCAGGGGAGACCCAGTACTTC. It encodes CATSDRTGSGETQYF.

This chain uses TRBV20-1 with TRBJ1-2; D is possibly TRBD1 (6 bases). In germline, CDR1 is DFQATT, CDR2 SNEGSKA (reference sequence). Trimming cost V 6 bases and J 8 bases, with 16 bases left between them. There are 12 residues in the CDR3. CDR3 sequence: CSAAGRQAGYTF. CDR3 in DNA: TGCAGTGCGGCCGGCCGACAGGCAGGCTACACCTTC.

The DNA of the CDR3 is TGTGCCAGCAGCTCGGGAGGGACAGGGGGTTACAATGAGCAGTTCTTC. Protein sequence: CASSSGGTGGYNEQFF. This sequence joins TRBV5-4 and TRBJ2-1, with 11 bases lining up with TRBD1. CDR3 length: 16 amino acids. V shed 3 bases and J 4 bases; nucleotides not matched to a gene: 6. Per germline, CDR1 SGHNT and CDR2 YYREEE (reference sequence).

This clonotype has more than one count but fewer than ten. This sequence joins TRBV12-3 or TRBV12-4 and TRBJ1-5; D gene uncertain. This CDR3 has 14 residues. The ends were cut back, 1 base at V and 0 bases at J, with 4 bases in the middle. The CDR3 reads CASSLGNSNQPQHF. CDR3 DNA: TGTGCCAGCAGTTTAGGGAATAGCAATCAGCCCCAGCATTTT.

The V gene is TRBV11-3, the J gene TRBJ1-6; D is ambiguous. Germline V gene sequence: CDR1 SGHNT, CDR2 YENEEA. The CDR3 is made up of 12 amino acids. Trimming removed 3 bases at V and 6 bases at J, with 3 bases between. CDR3 residues: CASSLGNSPLHF. The CDR3 DNA sequence: TGTGCCAGCAGCTTGGGTAATTCACCCCTCCACTTT.

Only a few counts were recorded for this clonotype. The chain combines TRBV19 with TRBJ1-5, with 12 bases aligning to TRBD1. Germline CDR1 and CDR2: LNHDA and SQIVND (reference sequence). This CDR3 has 20 amino acids. V gave up 7 bases and J gave up 0 bases; unmatched junction bases: 16. The CDR3 loop reads CASTKYSPGQGAVSNQPQHF. The CDR3 region has the DNA TGTGCCAGTACCAAATACTCCCCGGGACAGGGGGCCGTTAGCAATCAGCCCCAGCATTTT.

The J gene is TRBJ1-6, the V gene TRBV4-3; 9 bases match TRBD1. The germline CDR1 and CDR2 sequences are LGHNA and YSLEER. The CDR3 runs to 16 residues. Trimming took 1 base from V and 7 from J; bases not matched to a gene: 5. CDR3 coding DNA: TGCGCCAGCAGCCAAGCGGGACAGGGCAGGAATTCACCCCTCCACTTT. Translated: CASSQAGQGRNSPLHF.